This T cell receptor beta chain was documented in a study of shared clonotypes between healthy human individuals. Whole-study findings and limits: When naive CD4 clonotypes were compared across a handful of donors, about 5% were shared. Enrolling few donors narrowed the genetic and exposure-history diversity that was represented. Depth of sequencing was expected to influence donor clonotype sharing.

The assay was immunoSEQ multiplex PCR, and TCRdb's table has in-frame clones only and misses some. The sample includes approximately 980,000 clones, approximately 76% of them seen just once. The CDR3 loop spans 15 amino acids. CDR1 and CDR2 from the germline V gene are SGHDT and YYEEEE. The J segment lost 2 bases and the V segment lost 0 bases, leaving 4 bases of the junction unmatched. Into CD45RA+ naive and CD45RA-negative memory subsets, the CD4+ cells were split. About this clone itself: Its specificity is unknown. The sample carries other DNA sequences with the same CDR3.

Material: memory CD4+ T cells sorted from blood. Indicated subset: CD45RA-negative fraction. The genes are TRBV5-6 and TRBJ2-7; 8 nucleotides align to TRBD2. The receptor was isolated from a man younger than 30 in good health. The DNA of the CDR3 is TGTGCCAGCAGCTTGGGATCGGGAGGGCCCTACGAGCAGTACTTC. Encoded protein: CASSLGSGGPYEQYF. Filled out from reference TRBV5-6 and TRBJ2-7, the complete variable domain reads DAGVTQSPTHLIKTRGQQVTLRCSPKSGHDTVSWYQQALGQGPQFIFQYYEEEERQRGNFPDRFSGHQFPNYSSELNVNALLLGDSALYLCASSLGSGGPYEQYFGPGTRLTVT.